Listed below are T cell receptor beta chains from one sample, sequenced in a study of beta chain features in type 1 diabetes. Clones were sequenced by immunoSEQ multiplex PCR, and TCRdb holds only the in-frame ones, with some missing. The sample carries around 450,000 clones, roughly an eighth recorded once. Sequenced material: naive CD4+ T cells from blood. Every receptor here comes from a woman aged 18-29 years in good health. Each CDR3 is given with its conserved first and last residue. The D gene is left open where the match is weak. Clone size is stated in some rows and not others, as once, few, many or a class when expanded.

D: TRBD1; V: TRBV6-1; J: TRBJ1-5; size: .; CDR3: CASKRDRGGNQPQHF; DNA: TGTGCCAGCAAGAGGGACAGGGGAGGGAATCAGCCCCAGCATTTT
D: .; V: TRBV7-2; J: TRBJ2-5; size: few; CDR3: CASSFVRAYQETQYF; DNA: TGTGCCAGCAGCTTTGTAAGGGCCTACCAAGAGACCCAGTACTTC
D: TRBD1; V: TRBV23-1; J: TRBJ2-7; size: few; CDR3: CASATGEAYEQYF; DNA: TGCGCCAGCGCTACAGGGGAAGCCTACGAGCAGTACTTC
D: TRBD1; V: TRBV7-2; J: TRBJ2-5; size: .; CDR3: CASSTSSGGFRTQYF; DNA: TGTGCCAGCAGCACATCGTCAGGGGGCTTTCGGACCCAGTACTTC
D: TRBD1; V: TRBV15; J: TRBJ2-1; size: .; CDR3: CATSRVQGLTYNEQFF; DNA: TGTGCCACCAGCAGAGTACAGGGGTTAACCTACAATGAGCAGTTCTTC
D: .; V: TRBV29-1; J: TRBJ2-3; size: .; CDR3: CSVAITGPGDTQYF; DNA: TGCAGCGTCGCGATTACAGGGCCCGGAGATACGCAGTATTTT
D: .; V: TRBV28; J: TRBJ1-2; size: .; CDR3: CASSLRRSYGYTF; DNA: TGTGCCAGCAGTTTAAGGCGGTCCTATGGCTACACCTTC
D: TRBD1; V: TRBV7-3; J: TRBJ1-6; size: .; CDR3: CASSWDRSSPLHF; DNA: TGTGCCAGCAGTTGGGACAGAAGCTCACCCCTCCACTTT
D: .; V: TRBV29-1; J: TRBJ2-5; size: .; CDR3: CSVGGHPFLPQETQYF; DNA: TGCAGCGTTGGGGGACATCCCTTCCTTCCCCAAGAGACCCAGTACTTC
D: .; V: TRBV2; J: TRBJ1-2; size: few; CDR3: CASSEETALTSF; DNA: TGTGCCAGCAGTGAGGAGACAGCCTTGACTTCCTTC
D: .; V: TRBV7-2; J: TRBJ2-5; size: .; CDR3: CASSPPETQETQYF; DNA: TGTGCCAGCAGCCCGCCAGAAACACAAGAGACCCAGTACTTC
D: TRBD1; V: TRBV18; J: TRBJ2-2; size: .; CDR3: CASSPGQGAGELFF; DNA: TGTGCCAGCTCACCAGGACAGGGCGCCGGGGAGCTGTTTTTT
D: TRBD1; V: TRBV19; J: TRBJ2-7; size: few; CDR3: CASSMRDRSYEQYF; DNA: TGTGCCAGTAGTATGCGGGACAGGTCCTACGAGCAGTACTTC
D: .; V: TRBV7-9; J: TRBJ2-4; size: .; CDR3: CASSQQGTKNIQYF; DNA: TGTGCCAGCAGCCAGCAGGGGACCAAAAACATTCAGTACTTC
D: .; V: TRBV4-1; J: TRBJ2-3; size: few; CDR3: CASSHAASTDTQYF; DNA: TGCGCCAGCAGCCACGCGGCTAGCACAGATACGCAGTATTTT
D: TRBD1; V: TRBV2; J: TRBJ2-3; size: few; CDR3: CASKETGADTQYF; DNA: TGTGCCAGCAAAGAGACAGGGGCAGATACGCAGTATTTT
D: .; V: TRBV15; J: TRBJ1-2; size: few; CDR3: CATTGATNYGYTF; DNA: TGTGCCACCACCGGGGCCACTAACTATGGCTACACCTTC
D: .; V: TRBV29-1; J: TRBJ2-2; size: .; CDR3: CSATQNTGELFF; DNA: TGCAGCGCCACACAGAACACCGGGGAGCTGTTTTTT
D: .; V: TRBV4-3; J: TRBJ1-5; size: few; CDR3: CASSQQGGQPQHF; DNA: TGCGCCAGCAGCCAACAGGGAGGTCAGCCCCAGCATTTT
D: TRBD1; V: TRBV6-5; J: TRBJ1-1; size: .; CDR3: CASSSKGQAGGTEAFF; DNA: TGTGCCAGCAGTTCAAAGGGACAGGCGGGTGGAACTGAAGCTTTCTTT
D: TRBD1; V: TRBV19; J: TRBJ1-2; size: few; CDR3: CASSTRDRVGGYTF; DNA: TGTGCCAGTAGTACCAGGGACAGGGTTGGTGGCTACACCTTC
D: .; V: TRBV4-2; J: TRBJ1-2; size: few; CDR3: CASSSHRDGGYTF; DNA: TGTGCCAGCAGCTCCCACAGGGATGGCGGCTACACCTTC
D: TRBD1; V: TRBV7-2; J: TRBJ2-5; size: .; CDR3: CASSRRQGRETQYF; DNA: TGTGCCAGCAGCCGTAGACAGGGTCGAGAGACCCAGTACTTC
D: .; V: TRBV10-3; J: TRBJ1-1; size: few; CDR3: CATRGSGTEAFF; DNA: TGTGCCACCAGAGGGTCAGGCACTGAAGCTTTCTTT
D: TRBD1; V: TRBV29-1; J: TRBJ2-5; size: few; CDR3: CSDQGQYQETQYF; DNA: TGCAGCGACCAGGGACAGTACCAAGAGACCCAGTACTTC
D: .; V: TRBV6-1; J: TRBJ2-3; size: .; CDR3: CASRETLNTDTQYF; DNA: TGTGCCAGCAGAGAGACTCTGAACACAGATACGCAGTATTTT
D: TRBD1; V: TRBV19; J: TRBJ2-1; size: .; CDR3: CASSIEGTEYNEQFF; DNA: TGTGCCAGTAGTATAGAGGGGACAGAATACAATGAGCAGTTCTTC
D: TRBD1; V: TRBV4-1; J: TRBJ1-4; size: few; CDR3: CASSLTGTDDEKLFF; DNA: TGCGCCAGCAGCCTTACCGGGACAGACGATGAAAAACTGTTTTTT
D: .; V: TRBV7-9; J: TRBJ2-3; size: .; CDR3: CASSLGADTQYF; DNA: TGTGCCAGCAGCTTAGGGGCAGATACGCAGTATTTT
D: .; V: TRBV2; J: TRBJ2-3; size: .; CDR3: CASSRDEADTQYF; DNA: TGTGCCAGTAGCCGGGACGAGGCAGATACGCAGTATTTT
D: .; V: TRBV10-3; J: TRBJ1-6; size: .; CDR3: CAIGAVSPLHF; DNA: TGTGCCATCGGGGCAGTTTCACCCCTCCACTTT
D: .; V: TRBV7-8; J: TRBJ2-2; size: few; CDR3: CASSLENTGELFF; DNA: TGTGCCAGCAGCTTAGAAAACACCGGGGAGCTGTTTTTT
D: .; V: TRBV10-3; J: TRBJ2-1; size: .; CDR3: CATGIDEQFF; DNA: TGTGCCACCGGAATCGATGAGCAGTTCTTC
D: TRBD2; V: TRBV9; J: TRBJ2-1; size: few; CDR3: CASSVEGLAAYNEQFF; DNA: TGTGCCAGCAGCGTAGAAGGACTAGCCGCTTACAATGAGCAGTTCTTC
D: TRBD2; V: TRBV25-1; J: TRBJ2-2; size: .; CDR3: CASSLSGLLGGTGELFF; DNA: TGTGCCAGCAGCTTAAGCGGTTTGTTGGGAGGGACCGGGGAGCTGTTTTTT
D: .; V: TRBV4-1; J: TRBJ2-1; size: .; CDR3: CASSQAVNLEQFF; DNA: TGCGCCAGCAGCCAAGCTGTGAATCTTGAGCAGTTCTTC
D: TRBD2; V: TRBV11-2; J: TRBJ2-3; size: .; CDR3: CASGPLGGRPTDTQYF; DNA: TGTGCCAGCGGTCCTCTCGGCGGGAGGCCCACAGATACGCAGTATTTT
D: .; V: TRBV7-6; J: TRBJ2-5; size: few; CDR3: CASSLRGRETQYF; DNA: TGTGCCAGCAGCTTGAGGGGAAGAGAGACCCAGTACTTC
D: TRBD1; V: TRBV27; J: TRBJ2-7; size: few; CDR3: CASSLKGQTYEQYF; DNA: TGTGCCAGCAGTTTAAAGGGACAGACCTACGAGCAGTACTTC
D: TRBD1; V: TRBV9; J: TRBJ2-5; size: .; CDR3: CASSPSTGVRETQYF; DNA: TGTGCCAGCAGCCCCTCGACAGGGGTCCGAGAGACCCAGTACTTC
D: TRBD1; V: TRBV9; J: TRBJ2-3; size: .; CDR3: CASSARQGGPDTQYF; DNA: TGTGCCAGCAGCGCCCGACAGGGGGGGCCAGATACGCAGTATTTT
D: .; V: TRBV7-9; J: TRBJ2-2; size: .; CDR3: CASSRRTSGELFF; DNA: TGTGCCAGCAGCCGACGGACATCCGGGGAGCTGTTTTTT
D: .; V: TRBV28; J: TRBJ2-2; size: .; CDR3: CASSPLQGLRKTGELFF; DNA: TGTGCCAGCAGTCCGTTACAGGGATTAAGGAAGACCGGGGAGCTGTTTTTT
D: .; V: TRBV7-9; J: TRBJ2-7; size: .; CDR3: CASSLIKRDTEQYF; DNA: TGTGCCAGCAGCTTAATCAAGCGAGACACAGAGCAGTACTTC
D: .; V: TRBV20-1; J: TRBJ1-3; size: .; CDR3: CSASPGNTIYF; DNA: TGCAGTGCCTCCCCTGGAAACACCATATATTTT